This entry is about one T cell receptor beta chain. Amplification used 60 Vbeta primers and 13 Jbeta primers. The method was immunoSEQ multiplex PCR; TCRdb's version includes in-frame clones alone and lacks a portion of them. The data contain 100,000 or so clones, approximately 70% of them seen just once; the ten biggest clones take up 4% to 5.5%. The germline V gene has CDR1 SGHRS and CDR2 YFSETQ. The ends were cut back, 1 base at V and 2 bases at J, with 7 bases in the middle. The CDR3 consists of 13 residues. The data belong to a study of cytomegalovirus exposure and HLA in healthy donors. The V call is TRBV5-1, the J call TRBJ2-7; a weak D match, TRBD2 (5 bases). The specimen sequenced was PBMCs. This TCR derives from a woman aged 18-29 years in good health and CMV-seropositive. CDR3 sequence: CASSLRGTYEQYF. The CDR3 DNA reads as TGCGCCAGCAGCTTGCGGGGAACCTACGAGCAGTACTTC. Based on the CDR3 plus reference TRBV5-1 and TRBJ2-7, the full variable domain is KAGVTQTPRYLIKTRGQQVTLSCSPISGHRSVSWYQQTPGQGLQFLFEYFSETQRNKGNFPGRFSGRQFSNSRSEMNVSTLELGDSALYLCASSLRGTYEQYFGPGTRLTVT.